These 17 T cell receptor beta chains were sequenced from one sample in a study of identical twins. TCRdb fed the 5' RACE reads into MiXCR, producing one record per CDR3 protein. This table holds 500,000 to 550,000 distinct CDR3 sequences, about 22% found once. The same data also went into a second study, on yellow fever vaccine responses in identical twins.

Sequencing input: CD4+ T cells sorted from blood. The receptors were gathered from a woman aged 18-29 years in good health.

This chain uses TRBV25-1 with TRBJ2-5, with D possibly being TRBD1 (6 bases). Germline V gene lookup returns CDR1 MGHDK and CDR2 SYGVNS. The CDR3 is 14 amino acids. The germline V and J ends were trimmed by 5 bases and 5 bases, with 15 bases remaining between them. CDR3 in DNA: TGTGCCAGCAGTCCTTCGGGACAACGGGAGACCCAGTACTTC. Amino acids: CASSPSGQRETQYF.

The J gene is TRBJ2-7, the V gene TRBV4-2; D not resolved. From germline, CDR1 is LGHNA and CDR2 YNFKEQ. V lost 0 bases to trimming and J lost 0 bases, with 12 bases between them. The CDR3 sequence is 16 residues long. The CDR3 protein is CASSQDPGRNSYEQYF. Here the CDR3 DNA reads TGTGCCAGCAGCCAAGATCCGGGCAGAAACTCCTACGAGCAGTACTTC.

V and J are TRBV6-1 and TRBJ2-7; D tentatively reads TRBD1 or TRBD2 (5 bases each). The CDR3 contains 14 residues. The V end was cut by 6 bases, the J end by 5 bases, with 17 bases between. Per the germline V gene, CDR1 is MNHNS and CDR2 is SASEGT. CDR3 protein: CASRKVTGTNEQYV. The CDR3 DNA reads as TGTGCCAGCAGGAAAGTCACCGGGACGAACGAGCAGTACGTC.

This clonotype was seen only a few times. The chain combines TRBV18 with TRBJ2-3, with TRBD1 matching over 12 bases. Germline V lookup: CDR1 KGHSH, CDR2 LQKENI. The CDR3 runs to 14 residues. With 0 bases clipped from V and 11 bases from J, the junction kept 3 bases outside the gene matches. The CDR3 region has the DNA TGTGCCAGCTCACCACCGGGGACAGGGGGCTTGCAGTATTTT. Protein: CASSPPGTGGLQYF.

This chain uses TRBV29-1 with TRBJ2-1, with TRBD1 identical over 8 bases. The germline gives CDR1 SQVTM, CDR2 ANQGSEA. Losses at the gene ends were 1 base for V and 7 bases for J; bases not matched to a gene: 9. The CDR3 covers 15 residues. The CDR3 nucleotides are TGCAGCGTTGAAGTGAGGCGGACAGGGACGAATGAGCAGTTCTTC. Its translation is CSVEVRRTGTNEQFF.

This clonotype was detected only a few times. V usage is TRBV4-1 and J usage is TRBJ2-2; 8 bases align to TRBD1. Trimming removed 7 bases from V and 3 bases from J; junction bases left unmatched: 7. From germline, CDR1 is MGHRA and CDR2 YSYEKL. This CDR3 has 15 residues. This chain's CDR3 is CASTLVDRDTGELFF. The CDR3 nucleotides are TGCGCCAGCACCTTAGTGGACAGGGACACCGGGGAGCTGTTTTTT.

The chain uses TRBV9 and TRBJ1-1; 7 bases line up with TRBD1. This CDR3 has 17 residues. The J segment lost 1 base and the V segment lost 3 bases, leaving 12 bases of the junction unmatched. Germline V gene data show CDR1 as SGDLS and CDR2 as YYNGEE. CDR3: CASSALLTGTANTEAFF. In DNA, the CDR3 is TGTGCCAGCAGCGCACTACTCACCGGGACAGCGAACACTGAAGCTTTCTTT.

The V call is TRBV24-1, the J call TRBJ2-5; D tentatively reads TRBD1 or TRBD2 (5 bases each). The CDR3 contains 15 residues. Germline lookup yields CDR1 KGHDR and CDR2 SFDVKD. The ends were cut back, 5 bases at V and 2 bases at J, with 14 bases in the middle. The CDR3 bases are TGTGCCACCAGTGGATGGGGGACCGCACAAGAGACCCAGTACTTC. It specifies CATSGWGTAQETQYF.

This chain uses TRBV11-2 with TRBJ2-5; 7 positions match TRBD2. The CDR3 is 14 amino acids. CDR1 and CDR2 from the germline V gene are SGHAT and FQNNGV. V trimming: 5 bases; J trimming: 4 bases; junction bases outside the gene matches: 7. The CDR3: CASSPTSRLETQYF. CDR3 nucleotide sequence: TGTGCCAGCAGCCCGACTAGCCGTCTAGAGACCCAGTACTTC.

This sequence joins TRBV11-2 and TRBJ2-1; D is perhaps TRBD2 (5 bases). Trimming pared 11 bases from V and 5 bases from J, leaving 16 bases between. Germline CDR1 reads SGHAT; CDR2 reads FQNNGV. This CDR3 comprises 13 residues. CDR3 coding DNA: TGTGCCTCGCGGATGCTAGCCCACAATGAGCAGTTCTTC. This gives the protein CASRMLAHNEQFF.

This clonotype was observed a few times. The chain links TRBV5-1 to TRBJ2-1; tentatively, D is TRBD1 (5 bases). V lost 0 bases to trimming and J lost 7 bases, with 8 bases between them. Per germline, CDR1 SGHRS and CDR2 YFSETQ. The CDR3 runs to 13 residues. In nucleotides, the CDR3 is TGCGCCAGCAGCTTGGTTAGGACAAATGAGCAGTTCTTC. It yields the protein CASSLVRTNEQFF. Drawing the rest from reference TRBV5-1 and TRBJ2-1, the complete variable domain is KAGVTQTPRYLIKTRGQQVTLSCSPISGHRSVSWYQQTPGQGLQFLFEYFSETQRNKGNFPGRFSGRQFSNSRSEMNVSTLELGDSALYLCASSLVRTNEQFFGPGTRLTVL.

The table lists this clonotype with a few counts. The chain has TRBV7-9 and TRBJ2-5; D is possibly TRBD1 or TRBD2 (5 bases each). The CDR3 has 14 residues. V shed 5 bases and J shed 0 bases, with 10 bases lying between them. Germline CDR1 and CDR2: SEHNR and FQNEAQ (reference sequence). CDR3 sequence: CASSQGRNQETQYF. CDR3 nucleotides: TGTGCCAGCAGCCAGGGACGGAACCAAGAGACCCAGTACTTC. The full variable domain, completed using reference TRBV7-9 and TRBJ2-5, is DTGVSQNPRHKITKRGQNVTFRCDPISEHNRLYWYRQTLGQGPEFLTYFQNEAQLEKSRLLSDRFSAERPKGSFSTLEIQRTEQGDSAMYLCASSQGRNQETQYFGPGTRLLVL.

This clonotype appeared a single time. This chain joins TRBV2 and TRBJ2-1; 8 bases line up with TRBD2. This CDR3 comprises 15 residues. The V and J ends lost 6 bases and 3 bases, in that order; junction bases with no gene match: 7. CDR1 and CDR2 (germline): SNHLY, FYNNEI. The CDR3 coding sequence is TGTGCCAGCAGCGGAGCGGGAGCAGGCTACAATGAGCAGTTCTTC. Protein sequence: CASSGAGAGYNEQFF.

This clonotype was detected a few times. This chain joins TRBV24-1 and TRBJ2-3; TRBD1 might be the D (5 bases). The CDR3 consists of 13 residues. Trimming pared 9 bases from V and 2 bases from J, leaving 11 bases between. CDR1 is KGHDR and CDR2 is SFDVKD in the germline V gene. The CDR3 sequence: CATSTTDTDTQYF. CDR3 nucleotides: TGTGCCACCTCAACGACAGACACAGATACGCAGTATTTT.

There are a few counts of this clonotype. The genes are TRBV12-3 or TRBV12-4 and TRBJ1-1; perhaps TRBD1 as D (5 bases). V lost 3 bases to trimming and J lost 1 base, with 9 bases between them. The CDR3 is 14 amino acids. The CDR3 region has the DNA TGTGCCAGCAGTTTGGGACTGCGGAACACTGAAGCTTTCTTT. Its translation is CASSLGLRNTEAFF.

This clonotype was recorded a few times. The V and J genes are TRBV3-1 and TRBJ2-7; perhaps TRBD2 as D (6 bases). Between the trimmed V and J ends, which lost 2 bases and 5 bases, there was a span of 22 bases. Per the germline V gene, CDR1 is LGHDT and CDR2 is YNNKEL (reference sequence). The CDR3 runs to 17 residues. CDR3 sequence reads: CASSQTRLLANQHEQYF. In nucleotides, the CDR3 is TGTGCCAGCAGCCAAACGCGGTTACTAGCAAACCAACACGAGCAGTACTTC.

The chain employs TRBV20-1 and TRBJ2-5; D is unclear. The CDR3 totals 14 residues. The germline V and J ends were trimmed by 2 bases and 2 bases, with 12 bases remaining between them. Germline V lookup: CDR1 DFQATT, CDR2 SNEGSKA (reference sequence). The CDR3 region has the DNA TGCAGTGCTAGACAGCGCACATCACAAGAGACCCAGTACTTC. Its translation is CSARQRTSQETQYF.